A selection of T cell receptor beta chains follows, all from one sample in a study of cytomegalovirus exposure and HLA in healthy donors. Clones were sequenced by immunoSEQ multiplex PCR, and TCRdb holds only the in-frame ones, with some missing. The table shows over 85,000 clones, with roughly 73% occurring only once. The sequencing input was PBMCs. The origin of the receptors is a woman in her forties in good health and CMV-seronegative. Each CDR3 is given with its conserved first and last residue. A D gene is named only where the DNA matches it firmly. Clone size is stated in some rows and not others, as once, few, many or a class when expanded.

d_call,clone_size,j_call,v_call,cdr3_nt,cdr3_aa
-,-,TRBJ2-3,TRBV11-2,TGTGCCAGCAGCTTAGAGCTAACGAACACAGATACGCAGTATTTT,CASSLELTNTDTQYF
TRBD1,-,TRBJ1-5,TRBV2,TGTGCCAGCAGTATCTCCGACAGGGGCCCCACGACCCAGCATTTT,CASSISDRGPTTQHF
-,once,TRBJ1-2,TRBV19,TGTGCCAGTAGAGCGCAGGGGAGCTATGGCTACACCTTC,CASRAQGSYGYTF
TRBD1,-,TRBJ2-5,TRBV27,TGTGCCAGCAGTCCGGGACAGGGCGGAGAGACCCAGTACTTC,CASSPGQGGETQYF
TRBD1,-,TRBJ2-7,TRBV6-5,TGTGCCAGCAGTTACGAGGGGACAGGGACCTACGAGCAGTACTTC,CASSYEGTGTYEQYF
TRBD1,-,TRBJ1-1,TRBV7-2,TGTGCCAGCAGCGGACAGGGGCGCACTGAAGCTTTCTTT,CASSGQGRTEAFF
-,-,TRBJ2-5,TRBV10-3,TGTGCCAGCGGGCGCCACTCGCAAGAGACCCAGTACTTC,CASGRHSQETQYF
TRBD2,-,TRBJ2-5,TRBV29-1,TGCAGCGTTGAGCCGGGACTAGTTTGGGAGACCCAGTACTTC,CSVEPGLVWETQYF
TRBD1,-,TRBJ1-2,TRBV28,TGTGCCAGCCGCCCAAGACGGGACAGTTGGGCCTATGGCTACACCTTC,CASRPRRDSWAYGYTF
TRBD1,-,TRBJ1-2,TRBV6-5,TGTGCCAGCAGCGAACTAACAGGGGGCTATGGCTACACCTTC,CASSELTGGYGYTF
-,many,TRBJ2-7,TRBV18,TGTGCCAGCTCACCAGAGGCCAGGGGTCACGAGCAGTACTTC,CASSPEARGHEQYF
-,few,TRBJ1-1,TRBV7-9,TGTGCCAGCAGCTTAGGGGCAGCTTCTAACCCTGAAGCTTTCTTT,CASSLGAASNPEAFF
-,-,TRBJ1-2,TRBV7-9,TGTGCCAGCAGCTTAGCATGGAGAACTGGCTACACCTTC,CASSLAWRTGYTF
TRBD1,-,TRBJ1-6,TRBV18,TGTGCCAGCTCACCAGGGACAGCGGGTGGGGATTCACCCCTCCACTTT,CASSPGTAGGDSPLHF
TRBD1,-,TRBJ1-2,TRBV7-3,TGTGCCAGCAGCCCCACAGGGGGCGCGAGTGGCTACACCTTC,CASSPTGGASGYTF
-,few,TRBJ1-1,TRBV6-6,TGTGCCAGCAGTTACATGGCAGGTGAAGCTTTCTTT,CASSYMAGEAFF